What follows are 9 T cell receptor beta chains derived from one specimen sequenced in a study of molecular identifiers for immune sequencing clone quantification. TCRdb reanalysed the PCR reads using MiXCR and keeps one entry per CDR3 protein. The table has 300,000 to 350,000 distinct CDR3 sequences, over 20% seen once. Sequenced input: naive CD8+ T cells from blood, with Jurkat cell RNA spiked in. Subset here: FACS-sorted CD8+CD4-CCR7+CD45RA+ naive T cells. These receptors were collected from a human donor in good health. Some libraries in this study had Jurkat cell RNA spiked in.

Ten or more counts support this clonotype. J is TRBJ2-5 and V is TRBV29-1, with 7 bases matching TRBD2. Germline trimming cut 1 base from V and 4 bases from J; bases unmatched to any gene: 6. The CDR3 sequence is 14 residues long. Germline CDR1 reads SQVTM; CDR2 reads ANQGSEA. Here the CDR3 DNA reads TGCAGCGTTGAAGGGCGGGAGTTAGGAGAGACCCAGTACTTC. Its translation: CSVEGRELGETQYF.

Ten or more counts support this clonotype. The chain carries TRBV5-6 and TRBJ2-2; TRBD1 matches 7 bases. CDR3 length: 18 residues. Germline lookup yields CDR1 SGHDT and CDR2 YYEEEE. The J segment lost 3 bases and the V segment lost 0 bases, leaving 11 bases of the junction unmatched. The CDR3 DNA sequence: TGTGCCAGCAGCTTGGATGAGACAGGGTTTTCGGACACCGGGGAGCTGTTTTTT. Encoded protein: CASSLDETGFSDTGELFF.

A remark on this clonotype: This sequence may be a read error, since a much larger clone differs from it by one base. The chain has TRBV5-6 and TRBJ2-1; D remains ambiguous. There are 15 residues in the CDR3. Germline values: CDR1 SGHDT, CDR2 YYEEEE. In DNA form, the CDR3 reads TGTGCCAGCAGCTCCGAAGGGATGCCCGGCAATGAGCAGTCCTTC. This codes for CASSSEGMPGNEQSF.

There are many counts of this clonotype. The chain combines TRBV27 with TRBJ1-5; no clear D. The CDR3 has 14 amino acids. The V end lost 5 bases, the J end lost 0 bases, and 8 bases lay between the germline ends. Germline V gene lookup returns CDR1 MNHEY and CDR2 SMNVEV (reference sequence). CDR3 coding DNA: TGTGCCAGCAGTGCCGCGTATAGCAATCAGCCCCAGCATTTT. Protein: CASSAAYSNQPQHF.

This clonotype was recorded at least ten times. This CDR3 reads CAISDSQRGFDEQFF. The CDR3 DNA reads TGTGCCATCAGTGATTCTCAACGGGGGTTCGATGAGCAGTTCTTC. The V gene is TRBV10-3, the J gene TRBJ2-1; D might be TRBD2 (6 bases). This CDR3 is built from 15 residues. V was cut by 3 bases and J by 8 bases, with 17 bases left in between. Germline lookup yields CDR1 ENHRY and CDR2 SYGVKD.

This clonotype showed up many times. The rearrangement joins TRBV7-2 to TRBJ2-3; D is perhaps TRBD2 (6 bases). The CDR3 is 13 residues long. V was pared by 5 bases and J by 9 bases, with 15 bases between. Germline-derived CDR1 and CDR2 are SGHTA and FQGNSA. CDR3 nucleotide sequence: TGTGCCAGCAGCCGATGGGGGGAGGACACGCAGTATTTT. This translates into CASSRWGEDTQYF.

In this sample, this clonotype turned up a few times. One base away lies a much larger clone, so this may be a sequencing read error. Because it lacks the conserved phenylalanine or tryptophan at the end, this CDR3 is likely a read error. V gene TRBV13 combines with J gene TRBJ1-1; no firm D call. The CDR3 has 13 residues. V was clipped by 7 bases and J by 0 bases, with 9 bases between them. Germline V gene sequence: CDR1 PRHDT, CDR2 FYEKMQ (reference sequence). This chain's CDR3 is CASTKEMNTEAFL. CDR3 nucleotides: TGTGCCAGCACAAAGGAAATGAACACTGAAGCTTTCCTT.

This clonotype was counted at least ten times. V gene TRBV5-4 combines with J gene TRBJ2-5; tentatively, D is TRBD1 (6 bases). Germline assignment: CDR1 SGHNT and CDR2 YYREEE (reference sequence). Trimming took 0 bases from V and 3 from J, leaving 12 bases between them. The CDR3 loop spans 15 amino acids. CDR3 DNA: TGTGCCAGCAGCTTGGCAGGGGCGTTGGAAGAGACCCAGTACTTC. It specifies CASSLAGALEETQYF.

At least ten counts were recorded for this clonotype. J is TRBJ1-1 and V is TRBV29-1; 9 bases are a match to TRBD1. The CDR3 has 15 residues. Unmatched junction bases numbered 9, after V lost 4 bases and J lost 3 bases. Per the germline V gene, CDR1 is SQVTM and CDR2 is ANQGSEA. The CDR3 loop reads CSVVFGTGLDTEAFF. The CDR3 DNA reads TGCAGCGTTGTCTTCGGGACAGGGTTGGACACTGAAGCTTTCTTT.